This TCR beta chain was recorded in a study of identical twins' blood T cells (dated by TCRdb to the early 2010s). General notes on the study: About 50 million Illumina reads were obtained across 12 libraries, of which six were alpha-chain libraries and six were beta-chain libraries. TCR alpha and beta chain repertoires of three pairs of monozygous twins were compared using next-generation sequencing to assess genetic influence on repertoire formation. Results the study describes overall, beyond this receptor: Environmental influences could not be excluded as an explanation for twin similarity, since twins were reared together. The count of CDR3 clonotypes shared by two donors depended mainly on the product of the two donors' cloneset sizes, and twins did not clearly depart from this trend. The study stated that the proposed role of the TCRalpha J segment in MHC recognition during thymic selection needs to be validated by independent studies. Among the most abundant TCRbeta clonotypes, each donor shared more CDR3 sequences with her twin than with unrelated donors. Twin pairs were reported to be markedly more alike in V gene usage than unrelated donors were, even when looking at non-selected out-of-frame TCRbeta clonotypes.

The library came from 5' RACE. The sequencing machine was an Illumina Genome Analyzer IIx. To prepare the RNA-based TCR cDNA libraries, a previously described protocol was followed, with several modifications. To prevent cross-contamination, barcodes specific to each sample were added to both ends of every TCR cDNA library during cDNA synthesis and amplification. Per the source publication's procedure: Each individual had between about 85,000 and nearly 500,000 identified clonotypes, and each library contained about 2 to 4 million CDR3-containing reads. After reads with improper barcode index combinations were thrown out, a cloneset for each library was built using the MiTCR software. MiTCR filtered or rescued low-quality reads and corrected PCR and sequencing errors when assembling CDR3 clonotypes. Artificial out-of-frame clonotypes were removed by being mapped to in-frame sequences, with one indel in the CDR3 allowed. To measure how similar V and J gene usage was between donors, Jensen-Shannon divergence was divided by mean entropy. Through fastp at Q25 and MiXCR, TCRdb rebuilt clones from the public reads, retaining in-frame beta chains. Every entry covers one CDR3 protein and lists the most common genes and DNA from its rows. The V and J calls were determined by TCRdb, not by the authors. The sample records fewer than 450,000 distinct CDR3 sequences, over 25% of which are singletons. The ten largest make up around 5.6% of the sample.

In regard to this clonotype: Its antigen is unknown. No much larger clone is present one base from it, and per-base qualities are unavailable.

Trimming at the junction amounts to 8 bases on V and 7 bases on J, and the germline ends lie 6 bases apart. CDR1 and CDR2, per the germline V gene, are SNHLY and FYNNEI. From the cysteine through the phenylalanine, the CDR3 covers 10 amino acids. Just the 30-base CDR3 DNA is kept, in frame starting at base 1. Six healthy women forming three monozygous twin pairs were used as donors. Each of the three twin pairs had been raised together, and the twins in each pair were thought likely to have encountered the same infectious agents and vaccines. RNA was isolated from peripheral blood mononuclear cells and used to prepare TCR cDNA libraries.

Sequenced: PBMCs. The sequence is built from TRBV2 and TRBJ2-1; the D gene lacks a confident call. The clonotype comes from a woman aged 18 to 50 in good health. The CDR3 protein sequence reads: CASGPNEQFF. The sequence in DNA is TGTGCCAGCGGCCCAAATGAGCAGTTCTTC.